These 11 T cell receptor beta chains were sequenced from one sample in a study of shared clonotypes between healthy human individuals. The table came from immunoSEQ multiplex PCR; TCRdb's copy has only in-frame clones and leaves some out. The repertoire consists of roughly 2,500,000 clones, with 90% to 95% occurring once and the leading ten covering approximately 0.35%. Sequenced sample: naive CD4+ T cells from PBMCs. Indicated subset: CD45RA+ positively selected. The source is a man between 18 and 29 years old in good health. Some clones in this sample may be carry-over from other donors' samples.

The rearrangement links TRBV7-2 to TRBJ1-2, with 8 bases matching TRBD1. Germline CDR1 SGHTA, CDR2 FQGNSA. The CDR3 has 15 amino acids. J gave up 7 bases and V 5 bases, and 12 bases lay outside the gene matches. The CDR3 nucleotides read TGTGCCAGCAGCCCTTTGACAGGGGAAGGACGTGGCTACACCTTC. It translates to CASSPLTGEGRGYTF.

The V call is TRBV5-1, the J call TRBJ2-1, with 10 bases fitting TRBD2. This CDR3 has 14 residues. Trimming cost V 6 bases and J 7 bases; bases outside gene matches: 7. Germline CDR1 reads SGHRS; CDR2 reads YFSETQ. This CDR3 is CASTWVAGGNEQFF. The DNA of the CDR3 is TGCGCCAGCACCTGGGTAGCGGGAGGTAATGAGCAGTTCTTC.

The chain carries TRBV5-5 and TRBJ2-5, with D unclear. Per germline, CDR1 SGHKS and CDR2 YYEKEE (reference sequence). CDR3 size: 14 residues. V was clipped by 1 base and J by 0 bases, with 7 bases between them. The CDR3 DNA sequence: TGTGCCAGCAGCTTGTGGGGAAACCAAGAGACCCAGTACTTC. This translates into CASSLWGNQETQYF.

Worth noting for this clone: At the DNA level, this CDR3 is encoded by other sequences in the same sample as well. This chain links TRBV20-1 with TRBJ2-7; the D is unclear. The germline gives CDR1 DFQATT, CDR2 SNEGSKA (reference sequence). The CDR3 is made up of 11 amino acids. V gave up 6 bases and J gave up 3 bases, with 9 bases separating them. The CDR3 is CSASELYEQYF. CDR3 nucleotides: TGCAGTGCCTCCGAACTCTACGAGCAGTACTTC.

The chain joins TRBV18 to TRBJ2-5; D remains ambiguous. Trimming removed 5 bases from V and 3 bases from J, with 10 bases in between. Germline CDR1 reads KGHSH; CDR2 reads LQKENI. This CDR3 is 13 amino acids long. The CDR3 loop reads CASSARVEETQYF. CDR3 nucleotide sequence: TGTGCCAGCTCAGCCCGGGTGGAAGAGACCCAGTACTTC.

The chain has TRBV5-4 and TRBJ2-5; the match to TRBD2 covers 8 bases. This CDR3 region has 16 residues. After removal of 4 bases from V and 1 base from J, the junction contained 9 bases not matched to a gene. CDR1 and CDR2 (germline): SGHNT, YYREEE (reference sequence). The chain's CDR3 is CASSIVSAGGQETQYF. The DNA for the CDR3 is TGTGCCAGCAGCATCGTTAGCGCGGGAGGCCAAGAGACCCAGTACTTC.

Comments on this clone: Other DNA sequences within the sample encode an identical CDR3. The rearrangement uses TRBV7-9 and TRBJ1-6; no definite D call. V was clipped by 1 base and J by 0 bases, with 4 bases between them. The CDR3 extends over 15 amino acids. From germline, CDR1 is SEHNR and CDR2 FQNEAQ (reference sequence). The CDR3 DNA follows: TGTGCCAGCAGCTTAGGGAGCTCCTATAATTCACCCCTCCACTTT. Translating it yields CASSLGSSYNSPLHF.

The genes are TRBV27 and TRBJ2-7; D is ambiguous. CDR1 is MNHEY, CDR2 SMNVEV, per germline (reference sequence). V lost 5 bases, J lost 3 bases, and 11 bases lay in between. This CDR3 spans 13 amino acids. The CDR3 nucleotides are TGTGCCAGCAGTCCATCCACCTACTACGAGCAGTACTTC. This translates into CASSPSTYYEQYF.

This rearrangement joins TRBV28 to TRBJ1-1, with TRBD1 as a possible D gene (6 bases). The germline V gene has CDR1 MDHEN and CDR2 SYDVKM. CDR3 size: 14 residues. V was pared by 6 bases and J by 0 bases, with 11 bases between. CDR3 DNA: TGTGCCAGCAGGGCAGGGGTCGTGAACACTGAAGCTTTCTTT. Protein: CASRAGVVNTEAFF.

The gene calls are TRBV7-2 and TRBJ1-2, with 7 bases lining up with TRBD1. Germline CDR1 is SGHTA and CDR2 is FQGNSA. The length of the CDR3 is 12 residues. V lost 6 bases and J lost 4; bases outside the gene matches: 2. The CDR3 DNA sequence: TGTGCCAGCAGTGGACAGGCCTATGGCTACACCTTC. Amino acids: CASSGQAYGYTF.

V gene TRBV5-1 combines with J gene TRBJ1-4; weak D call: TRBD1 (5 bases). V gave up 4 bases and J gave up 7 bases, with 17 bases separating them. Germline V gene lookup returns CDR1 SGHRS and CDR2 YFSETQ. The CDR3 covers 15 residues. The CDR3 DNA is TGCGCCAGCAGCCCGGACGAGGGGTTGAGTGAAAAACTGTTTTTT. It encodes CASSPDEGLSEKLFF.